What follows is one TCR beta chain and its context. Terminally differentiated effector memory CD45RA+ cells were left out of the naive CD8 fraction, which was CD45RO-negative and positively selected for CCR7. The repertoire was sequenced with immunoSEQ multiplex PCR; TCRdb's copy has only in-frame clones and lacks some. Of about 580,000 clones listed, roughly 98% are singletons. This sample is part of a study of shared clonotypes between healthy human individuals. The receptor was derived from a man aged 25 to 45 in good health. Sequenced material: naive CD8+ T cells sorted from blood.

The chain's CDR3 is CASSPPGRAAYGYTF. CDR3 bases: TGTGCCAGCTCACCACCGGGCAGGGCGGCATATGGCTACACCTTC. J is TRBJ1-2 and V is TRBV18, with D perhaps matching TRBD1 (5 bases). Germline V gene lookup returns CDR1 KGHSH and CDR2 LQKENI. V gave up 0 bases and J gave up 5 bases, with 13 bases separating them. CDR3 size: 15 residues.